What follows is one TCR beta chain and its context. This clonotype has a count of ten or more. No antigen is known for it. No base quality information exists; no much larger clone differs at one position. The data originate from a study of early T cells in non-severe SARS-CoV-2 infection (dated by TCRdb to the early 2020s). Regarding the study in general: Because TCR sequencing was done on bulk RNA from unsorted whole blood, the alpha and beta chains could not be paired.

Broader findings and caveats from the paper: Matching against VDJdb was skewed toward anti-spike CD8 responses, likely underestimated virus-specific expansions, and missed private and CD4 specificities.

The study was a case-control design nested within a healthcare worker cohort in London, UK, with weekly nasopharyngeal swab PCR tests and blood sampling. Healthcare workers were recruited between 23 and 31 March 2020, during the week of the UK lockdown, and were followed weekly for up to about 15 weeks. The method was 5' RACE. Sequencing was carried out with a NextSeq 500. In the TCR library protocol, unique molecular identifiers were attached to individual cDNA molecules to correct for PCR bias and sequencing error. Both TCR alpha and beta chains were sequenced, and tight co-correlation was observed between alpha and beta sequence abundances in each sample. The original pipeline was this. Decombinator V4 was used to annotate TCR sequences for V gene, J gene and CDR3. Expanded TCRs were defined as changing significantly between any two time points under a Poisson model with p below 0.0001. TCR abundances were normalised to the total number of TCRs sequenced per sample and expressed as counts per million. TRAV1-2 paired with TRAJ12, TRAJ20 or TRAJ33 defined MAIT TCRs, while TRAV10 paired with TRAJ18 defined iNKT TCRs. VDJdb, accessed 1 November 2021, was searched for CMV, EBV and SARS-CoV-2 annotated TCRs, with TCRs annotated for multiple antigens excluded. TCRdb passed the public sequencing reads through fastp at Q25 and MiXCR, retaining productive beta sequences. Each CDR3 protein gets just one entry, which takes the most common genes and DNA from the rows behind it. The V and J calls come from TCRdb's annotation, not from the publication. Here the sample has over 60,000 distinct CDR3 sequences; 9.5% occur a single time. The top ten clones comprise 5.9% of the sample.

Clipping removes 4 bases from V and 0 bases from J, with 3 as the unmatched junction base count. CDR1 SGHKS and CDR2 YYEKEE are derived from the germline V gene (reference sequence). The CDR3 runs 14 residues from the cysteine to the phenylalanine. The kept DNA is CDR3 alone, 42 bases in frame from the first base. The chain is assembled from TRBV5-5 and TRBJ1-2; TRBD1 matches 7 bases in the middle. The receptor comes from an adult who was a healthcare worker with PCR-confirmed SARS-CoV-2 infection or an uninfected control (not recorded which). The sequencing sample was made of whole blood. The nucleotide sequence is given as TGTGCCAGCAGCGTGGACAGGCCTAACTATGGCTACACCTTC. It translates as CASSVDRPNYGYTF.